The rows below give T cell receptor beta chains drawn from one sample of a study of T-cell reconstitution after alpha-beta-depleted transplantation in children. TCRdb fed the PCR reads into MiXCR, producing one record per CDR3 protein. The repertoire has 140,000 or so distinct CDR3 sequences, about 9% of them found once; the top ten carry roughly 20%. The sequenced sample was PBMCs, mostly from graft donor cells, obtained 180 days after TCRalphabeta/CD19-depleted stem cell transplant. The receptors were gathered from a female patient aged 2 to 10 who had a stem cell transplant for congenital amegakaryocytic thrombocytopenia, so the T cells may come from the graft donor. The CDR3 runs from the conserved cysteine through the conserved F or W. A D gene is named only where the DNA matches it firmly. For some rows the clone size is stated as once, few or many, or as a class when expanded; others skip it.

CSASWQGGSPLHF,TGCAGTGCTAGTTGGCAGGGCGGTTCACCCCTCCACTTT,many,-,TRBJ1-6,TRBV20-1
CASSQGGLAGVGDEQFF,TGCGCCAGCAGCCAAGGGGGACTAGCGGGAGTTGGCGATGAGCAGTTCTTC,medium-sized,TRBD2,TRBJ2-1,TRBV4-3
CASSSPGTGGWETQYF,TGTGCCAGCAGTTCACCCGGGACAGGGGGTTGGGAGACCCAGTACTTC,many,TRBD1,TRBJ2-5,TRBV28
CASAIAGRQETQYF,TGTGCCAGCGCAATCGCGGGCAGACAAGAGACCCAGTACTTC,few,-,TRBJ2-5,TRBV12-3/TRBV12-4
CASGDFLTEKLFF,TGTGCCAGCGGGGACTTTCTGACGGAAAAACTGTTTTTT,-,-,TRBJ1-4,TRBV28
CASSPTHIVATNEKLFF,TGTGCCAGCAGTCCCACCCATATAGTTGCAACTAATGAAAAACTGTTTTTT,many,-,TRBJ1-4,TRBV28
CASSPLSGTSFNTQYF,TGTGCCAGCTCACCACTCTCAGGGACCTCCTTTAATACGCAGTATTTT,few,-,TRBJ2-3,TRBV18
CSVSGGYNEQFF,TGCAGTGTTAGCGGGGGCTACAATGAGCAGTTCTTC,many,TRBD2,TRBJ2-1,TRBV20-1
CASSLWVDRSETQYF,TGCGCCAGCAGCTTGTGGGTAGACAGATCAGAGACCCAGTACTTC,many,-,TRBJ2-5,TRBV5-1
CSVESVNYGYTF,TGCAGCGTTGAGTCGGTTAACTATGGCTACACCTTC,-,-,TRBJ1-2,TRBV29-1
CASSLGDREETQYF,TGTGCCAGCAGCTTAGGGGACAGGGAAGAGACCCAGTACTTC,many,TRBD1,TRBJ2-5,TRBV7-2
CSVTPSRAGELFF,TGCAGCGTGACCCCCTCTAGGGCCGGGGAGCTGTTTTTT,many,-,TRBJ2-2,TRBV29-1
CSVDKNTGELFF,TGCAGCGTTGACAAGAACACCGGGGAGCTGTTTTTT,many,-,TRBJ2-2,TRBV29-1
CATSDAGETQYF,TGTGCCACCAGTGATGCAGGAGAGACCCAGTACTTC,many,-,TRBJ2-5,TRBV24-1
CASQKPNSGELFF,TGTGCCAGCCAGAAGCCGAATTCCGGGGAGCTGTTTTTT,few,-,TRBJ2-2,TRBV28
CASSNPGATDTQYF,TGTGCCAGCAGCAATCCTGGGGCCACAGATACGCAGTATTTT,many,-,TRBJ2-3,TRBV7-6
CSARWGVQETQYF,TGCAGTGCTAGATGGGGGGTACAAGAGACCCAGTACTTC,few,-,TRBJ2-5,TRBV20-1
CASSPPQGQAAYEQYF,TGTGCCAGCAGCCCCCCTCAGGGCCAGGCCGCTTACGAGCAGTACTTC,-,-,TRBJ2-7,TRBV3-1
CASSSGTGAQPQHF,TGTGCCAGCAGCTCCGGGACAGGGGCTCAGCCCCAGCATTTT,many,TRBD1,TRBJ1-5,TRBV5-5
CSARVGAGGTEAFF,TGCAGTGCTAGGGTTGGGGCAGGGGGTACTGAAGCTTTCTTT,few,TRBD1,TRBJ1-1,TRBV20-1
CASSRRNYEQYF,TGTGCCAGCAGCCGGAGAAACTACGAGCAGTACTTC,many,-,TRBJ2-7,TRBV7-2
CASSHKRDIYSTDTQYF,TGTGCCAGCAGCCACAAGCGGGACATTTATAGCACAGATACGCAGTATTTT,few,-,TRBJ2-3,TRBV11-2
CASSFRGGWLAGTDEQFF,TGTGCCAGCAGTTTTAGGGGGGGGTGGCTAGCGGGAACAGATGAGCAGTTCTTC,-,TRBD2,TRBJ2-1,TRBV27
CASSQADRENSPLHF,TGCGCCAGCAGCCAAGCGGACAGGGAGAATTCACCCCTCCACTTT,many,TRBD1,TRBJ1-6,TRBV4-1
CASSESGRVTDTQYF,TGTGCCAGCAGTGAATCAGGCAGGGTCACAGATACGCAGTATTTT,many,-,TRBJ2-3,TRBV25-1
CASKFPYEQYF,TGTGCCAGCAAGTTTCCCTACGAGCAGTACTTC,many,-,TRBJ2-7,TRBV6-6
CSARGTTGNEQFF,TGCAGTGCTAGAGGGACTACTGGTAATGAGCAGTTCTTC,-,-,TRBJ2-1,TRBV20-1
CASSQGAASYEQYF,TGCGCCAGCAGCCAAGGGGCAGCGAGCTACGAGCAGTACTTC,-,-,TRBJ2-7,TRBV4-3
CRAKYPSTDTQYF,TGCAGGGCTAAGTACCCAAGCACAGATACGCAGTATTTT,many,-,TRBJ2-3,TRBV20-1
CSAEGGLKNIQYF,TGCAGTGCCGAGGGCGGGCTCAAAAACATTCAGTACTTC,many,-,TRBJ2-4,TRBV20-1
CSALGQGYNEQFF,TGCAGTGCCTTGGGACAGGGATACAATGAGCAGTTCTTC,many,TRBD1,TRBJ2-1,TRBV20-1
CSAEGWTSGGHPETQYF,TGCAGTGCTGAGGGGTGGACTAGCGGGGGTCACCCAGAGACCCAGTACTTC,-,TRBD2,TRBJ2-5,TRBV20-1
CSAREEREFFSDTQYF,TGCAGTGCTAGAGAGGAACGGGAGTTCTTTTCAGATACGCAGTATTTT,many,-,TRBJ2-3,TRBV20-1
CASGQYSGVNTEAFF,TGTGCCAGCGGACAGTACAGCGGCGTGAACACTGAAGCTTTCTTT,-,-,TRBJ1-1,TRBV6-1
CSARGPGGGGFGNTIYF,TGCAGTGCTAGAGGGCCCGGCGGGGGGGGCTTTGGAAACACCATATATTTT,few,-,TRBJ1-3,TRBV20-1
CSVEEWVVGENEQFF,TGCAGCGTTGAAGAATGGGTAGTGGGGGAGAATGAGCAGTTCTTC,-,-,TRBJ2-1,TRBV29-1
CASSARVRSNEQFF,TGTGCCAGCAGTGCCAGGGTTCGATCCAATGAGCAGTTCTTC,few,-,TRBJ2-1,TRBV6-1
CASSLWSGRRSYNEQFF,TGTGCCAGCAGCTTGTGGAGCGGGAGGAGGTCCTACAATGAGCAGTTCTTC,many,TRBD2,TRBJ2-1,TRBV5-6
CASSSAGRTYEQYF,TGTGCCAGCAGCTCGGCAGGGAGAACCTACGAGCAGTACTTC,-,-,TRBJ2-7,TRBV12-3/TRBV12-4
CAISESRWQGRGYEQYF,TGTGCCATCAGTGAGTCGAGATGGCAGGGAAGGGGCTACGAGCAGTACTTC,many,-,TRBJ2-7,TRBV10-3
CASSNWGAGANVLTF,TGTGCCAGCAGCAACTGGGGGGCCGGGGCCAACGTCCTGACTTTC,many,-,TRBJ2-6,TRBV12-3/TRBV12-4
CASSLGGTNEQFF,TGTGCCAGCAGCTTAGGGGGGACTAATGAGCAGTTCTTC,many,-,TRBJ2-1,TRBV7-3
CATTTLSPTEAFF,TGTGCCACCACGACCTTATCCCCCACTGAAGCTTTCTTT,many,-,TRBJ1-1,TRBV28
CASSFASGRENNEQFF,TGTGCCAGCAGTTTCGCTAGCGGGAGGGAAAACAATGAGCAGTTCTTC,many,TRBD2,TRBJ2-1,TRBV28
CASSMDSSGNTF,TGCGCCAGCAGCATGGACAGTAGTGGCAACACCTTC,-,-,TRBJ1-2,TRBV5-1
CAISGSGTINEQFF,TGTGCCATCAGTGGCTCCGGGACTATTAATGAGCAGTTCTTC,many,TRBD2,TRBJ2-1,TRBV10-3
CSAIDRGSNQPQHF,TGCAGTGCTATCGACAGGGGAAGCAATCAGCCCCAGCATTTT,few,TRBD1,TRBJ1-5,TRBV20-1
CSARYCRGAYNEQFF,TGCAGTGCTAGGTATTGTCGCGGAGCCTACAATGAGCAGTTCTTC,-,-,TRBJ2-1,TRBV20-1